This T cell receptor (beta chain) is drawn from a study of blood T cell repertoires in COVID-19. CDR3 length equals 14 residues. Between the trimmed V and J ends, which lost 1 base and 10 bases, there was a span of 14 bases. In germline, CDR1 is MGHRA, CDR2 YSYEKL. Original data processing: Nucleated cell number was recorded as an estimate derived from reference gene primer amplification. Sequenced by immunoSEQ multiplex PCR; TCRdb stores in-frame clones only, minus some. Clonal size and the V and J genes are those of that table, whereas D and trimming came from the DNA. Here the sample spans under 350,000 clones, 86% being singletons. In Cohort 3, a recovered donor had either two negative PCRs, clearance, or symptom resolution.

This receptor was taken from a woman between 18 and 29 years old who had recovered from COVID-19. The V and J genes are TRBV4-1 and TRBJ2-1; weak D call: TRBD1 (5 bases). The sequenced sample consisted of PBMCs or T cells enriched from blood (not recorded which). CDR3 sequence: CASSQVEGAEEQFF. Written as DNA, the CDR3 is TGCGCCAGCAGCCAAGTGGAAGGGGCTGAAGAGCAGTTCTTC.